This entry describes one T cell receptor beta chain. Antigen unknown. The gene names given are mouse names. The read comes to an end 4 residues before the CDR3 does, leaving the germline J gene to fill in the end. The sample originates from a study of CD8+ T cells in alopecia areata. Study summary: Transfer of skin from approximately 6-12-month-old C3H/HeJ graft donors with spontaneous alopecia was made to 7-10-week-old female C3H/HeJ mice. General study findings and limits: Sequencing of scalp samples also captures resident alphabeta T cells of normal skin.

Sorting of pooled cutaneous lymph node cells used CD4, CD8alpha, NKG2D, NKG2ACE and other markers. As the sequencing template, cDNA was produced by extracting RNA and reverse transcribing it. The data were produced by immunoSEQ multiplex PCR, yet TCRdb's version contains in-frame clones alone and is incomplete. The sample was found to contain 250,000 or so clones, and every one recurs. Germline CDR1 is LGHNA and CDR2 is YNLKQL (reference sequence). There are 15 residues in the CDR3. V lost 4 bases to trimming and J lost 1 base, with 10 bases between them. The sequencing input was CD4+ T cells sorted from a lymph node. The chain uses TRBV5 and TRBJ2-2, with a tentative D call TRBD1 (6 bases). This clonotype originated in a C3H/HeJ mouse with alopecia areata. This line is of MHC haplotype H2-k. The CDR3 DNA, read in part, is TGTGCCAGCAGCCCCCGGGACAAAAACACCGGG. It is translated as CASSPRDKNTG. The whole CDR3 is CASSPRDKNTGQLYF.